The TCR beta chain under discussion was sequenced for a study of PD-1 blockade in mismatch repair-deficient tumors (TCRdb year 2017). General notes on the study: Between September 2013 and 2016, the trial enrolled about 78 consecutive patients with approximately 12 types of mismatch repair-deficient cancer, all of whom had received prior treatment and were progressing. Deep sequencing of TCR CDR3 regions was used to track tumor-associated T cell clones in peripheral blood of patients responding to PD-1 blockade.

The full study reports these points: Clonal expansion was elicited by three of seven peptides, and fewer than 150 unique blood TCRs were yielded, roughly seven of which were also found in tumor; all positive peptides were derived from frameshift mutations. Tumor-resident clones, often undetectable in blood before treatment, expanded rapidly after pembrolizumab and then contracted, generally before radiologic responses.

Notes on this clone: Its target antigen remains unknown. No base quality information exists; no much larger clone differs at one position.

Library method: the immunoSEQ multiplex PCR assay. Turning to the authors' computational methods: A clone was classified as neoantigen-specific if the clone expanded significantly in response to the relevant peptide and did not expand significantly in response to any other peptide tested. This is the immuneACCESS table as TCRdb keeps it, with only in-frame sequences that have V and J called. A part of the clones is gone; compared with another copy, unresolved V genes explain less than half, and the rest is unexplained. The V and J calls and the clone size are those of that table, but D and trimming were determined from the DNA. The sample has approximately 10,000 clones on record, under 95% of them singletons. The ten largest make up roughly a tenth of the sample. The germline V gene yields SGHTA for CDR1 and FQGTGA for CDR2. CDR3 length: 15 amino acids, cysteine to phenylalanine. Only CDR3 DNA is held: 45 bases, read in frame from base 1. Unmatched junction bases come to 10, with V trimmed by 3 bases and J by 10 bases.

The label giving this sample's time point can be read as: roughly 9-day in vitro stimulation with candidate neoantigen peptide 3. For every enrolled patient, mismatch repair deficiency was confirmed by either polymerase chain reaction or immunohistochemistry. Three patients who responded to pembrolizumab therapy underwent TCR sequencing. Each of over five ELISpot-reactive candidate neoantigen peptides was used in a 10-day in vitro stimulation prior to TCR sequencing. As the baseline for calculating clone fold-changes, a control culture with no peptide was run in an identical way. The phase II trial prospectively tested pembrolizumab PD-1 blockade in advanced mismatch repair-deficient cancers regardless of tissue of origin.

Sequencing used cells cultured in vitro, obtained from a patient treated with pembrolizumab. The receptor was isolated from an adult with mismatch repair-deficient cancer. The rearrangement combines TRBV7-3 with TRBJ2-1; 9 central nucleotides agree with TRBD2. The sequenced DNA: TGTGCCAGCAGCTTTGGAGCTAGCGGGACTTCGGAGCAGTTCTTC. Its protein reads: CASSFGASGTSEQFF.